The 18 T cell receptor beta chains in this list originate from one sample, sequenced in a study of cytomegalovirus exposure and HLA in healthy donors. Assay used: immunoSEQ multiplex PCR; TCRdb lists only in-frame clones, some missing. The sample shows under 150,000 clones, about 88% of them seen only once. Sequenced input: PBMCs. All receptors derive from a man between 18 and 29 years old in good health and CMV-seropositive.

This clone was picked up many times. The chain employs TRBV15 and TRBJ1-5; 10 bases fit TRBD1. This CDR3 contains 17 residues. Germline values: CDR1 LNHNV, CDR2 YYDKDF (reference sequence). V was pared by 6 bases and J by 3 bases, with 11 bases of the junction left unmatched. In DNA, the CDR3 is TGTGCCACCAGTAACCGGCCGGGACAGGGGTACAATCAGCCCCAGCATTTT. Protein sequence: CATSNRPGQGYNQPQHF.

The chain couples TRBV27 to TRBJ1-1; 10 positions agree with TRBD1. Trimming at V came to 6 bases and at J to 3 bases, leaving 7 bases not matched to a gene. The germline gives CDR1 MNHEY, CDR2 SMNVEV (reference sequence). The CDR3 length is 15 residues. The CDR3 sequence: CASRPQTGGHTEAFF. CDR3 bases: TGTGCCAGCAGACCTCAGACAGGGGGCCACACTGAAGCTTTCTTT.

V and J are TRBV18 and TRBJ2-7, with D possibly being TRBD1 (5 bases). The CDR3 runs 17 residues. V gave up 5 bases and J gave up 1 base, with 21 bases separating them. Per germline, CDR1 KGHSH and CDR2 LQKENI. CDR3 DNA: TGTGCCAGCTCAAGGGGCCAGGGTCTTGGCTTTTCCTACGAGCAGTACTTC. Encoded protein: CASSRGQGLGFSYEQYF.

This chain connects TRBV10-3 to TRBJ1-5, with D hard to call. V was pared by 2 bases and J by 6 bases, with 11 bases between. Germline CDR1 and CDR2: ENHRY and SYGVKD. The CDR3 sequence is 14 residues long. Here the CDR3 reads CAISEGQARQPQHF. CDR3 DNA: TGTGCCATCAGTGAGGGGCAGGCCCGTCAGCCCCAGCATTTT.

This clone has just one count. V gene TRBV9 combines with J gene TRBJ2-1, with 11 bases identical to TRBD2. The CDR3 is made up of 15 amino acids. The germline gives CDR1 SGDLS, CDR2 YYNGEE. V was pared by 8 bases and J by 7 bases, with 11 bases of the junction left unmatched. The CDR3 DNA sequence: TGTGCCAGTTCTCCCGGGACTAGCGGCTTGAATGAGCAGTTCTTC. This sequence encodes CASSPGTSGLNEQFF.

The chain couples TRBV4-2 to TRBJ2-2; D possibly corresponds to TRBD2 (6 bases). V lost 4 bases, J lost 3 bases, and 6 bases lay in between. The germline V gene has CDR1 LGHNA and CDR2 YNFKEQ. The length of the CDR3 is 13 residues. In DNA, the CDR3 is TGTGCCAGCAGCCGGGGGGACACCGGGGAGCTGTTTTTT. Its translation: CASSRGDTGELFF.

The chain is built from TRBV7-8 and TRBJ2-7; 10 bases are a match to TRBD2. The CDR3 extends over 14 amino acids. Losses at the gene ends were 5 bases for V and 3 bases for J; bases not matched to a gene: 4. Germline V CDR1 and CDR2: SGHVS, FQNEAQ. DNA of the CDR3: TGTGCCAGCAGCCCCATAGCGGGGGGCTACGAGCAGTACTTC. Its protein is CASSPIAGGYEQYF.

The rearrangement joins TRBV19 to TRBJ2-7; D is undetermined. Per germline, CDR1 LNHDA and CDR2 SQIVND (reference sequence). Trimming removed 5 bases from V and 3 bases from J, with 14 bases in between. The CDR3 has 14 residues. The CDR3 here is CASSWRLALYEQYF. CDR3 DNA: TGTGCCAGTAGTTGGCGGCTGGCCCTCTACGAGCAGTACTTC.

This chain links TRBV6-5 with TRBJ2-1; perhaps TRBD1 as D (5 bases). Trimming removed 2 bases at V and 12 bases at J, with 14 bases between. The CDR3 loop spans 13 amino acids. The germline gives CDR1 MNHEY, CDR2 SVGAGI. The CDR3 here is CASSYTPWQGQFF. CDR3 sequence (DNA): TGTGCCAGCAGTTACACTCCTTGGCAGGGGCAGTTCTTC.

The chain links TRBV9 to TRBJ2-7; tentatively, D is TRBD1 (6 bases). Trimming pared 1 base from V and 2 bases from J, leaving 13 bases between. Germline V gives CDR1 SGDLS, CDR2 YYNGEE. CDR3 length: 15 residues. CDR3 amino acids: CASSVTGQNTYEQYF. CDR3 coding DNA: TGTGCCAGCAGCGTAACAGGACAGAACACCTACGAGCAGTACTTC.

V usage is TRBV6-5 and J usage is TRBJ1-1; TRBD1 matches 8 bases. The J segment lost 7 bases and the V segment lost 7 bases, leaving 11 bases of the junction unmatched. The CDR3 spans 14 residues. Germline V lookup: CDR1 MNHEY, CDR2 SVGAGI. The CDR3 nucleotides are TGTGCCAGCAAGGCGCGGACAGGGATGAGTGAAGCTTTCTTT. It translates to CASKARTGMSEAFF.

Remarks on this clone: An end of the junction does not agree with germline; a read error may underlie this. The CDR3 reads CASSSGTGTQETQYF. For the CDR3, the DNA is TGTGCTAGCAGCTCCGGGACAGGGACCCAAGAGACCCAGTACTTC. The rearrangement joins TRBV7-7 to TRBJ2-5; 9 bases match TRBD1. The CDR3 covers 15 residues. Per germline, CDR1 SSHAT and CDR2 FNYEAQ (reference sequence).

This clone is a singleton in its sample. The DNA for the CDR3 is TGTGCCAGCAGCGACGCCTGGGACAAGGCTCATTCACCCCTCCACTTT. This translates into CASSDAWDKAHSPLHF. The gene calls are TRBV25-1 and TRBJ1-6; possible D gene TRBD1, 6 bases. V lost 6 bases to trimming and J lost 8 bases, with 20 bases between them. Germline-derived CDR1 and CDR2 are MGHDK and SYGVNS. The CDR3 loop spans 16 amino acids.

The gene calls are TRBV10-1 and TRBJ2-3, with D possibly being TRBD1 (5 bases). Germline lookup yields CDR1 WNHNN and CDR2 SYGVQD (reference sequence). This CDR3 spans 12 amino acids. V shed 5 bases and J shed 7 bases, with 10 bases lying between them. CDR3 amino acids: CASSIDRNTQYF. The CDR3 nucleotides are TGCGCCAGCAGTATAGACAGAAATACGCAGTATTTT.

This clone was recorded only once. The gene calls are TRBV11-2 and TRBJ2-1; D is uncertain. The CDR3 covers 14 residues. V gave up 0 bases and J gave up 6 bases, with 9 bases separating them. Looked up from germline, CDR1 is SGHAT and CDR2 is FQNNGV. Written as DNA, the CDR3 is TGTGCCAGCAGCTTAGAGGGCCAGTTCAATGAGCAGTTCTTC. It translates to CASSLEGQFNEQFF.

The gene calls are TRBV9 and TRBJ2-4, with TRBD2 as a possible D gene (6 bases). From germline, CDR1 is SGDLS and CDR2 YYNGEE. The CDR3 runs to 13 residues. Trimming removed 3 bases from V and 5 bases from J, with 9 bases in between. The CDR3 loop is CASSGRAENIQYF. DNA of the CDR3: TGTGCCAGCAGCGGGAGGGCCGAAAACATTCAGTACTTC.

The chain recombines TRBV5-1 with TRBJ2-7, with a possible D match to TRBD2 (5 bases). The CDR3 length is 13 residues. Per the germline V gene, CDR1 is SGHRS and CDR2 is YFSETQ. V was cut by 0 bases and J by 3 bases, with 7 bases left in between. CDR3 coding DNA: TGCGCCAGCAGCTTGGCCGGGATCTACGAGCAGTACTTC. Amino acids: CASSLAGIYEQYF.

For the CDR3, the DNA is TGTGCCAGCAGCCGAAGTCGGACCTGGAGGACAGAGGCCTACGAGCAGTACTTC. It encodes CASSRSRTWRTEAYEQYF. The V gene is TRBV14, the J gene TRBJ2-7; tentative D call: TRBD1 (6 bases). The CDR3 has 18 residues. Germline loops: CDR1 SGHDN, CDR2 FVKESK. V was shortened by 4 bases and J by 2 bases, with 24 bases between the two germline ends.